Listed here are 19 T cell receptor beta chains from one sample, sequenced in a study of OX40 agonist ivuxolimab in advanced cancers. The data were produced by immunoSEQ multiplex PCR, yet TCRdb's version contains in-frame clones alone and is incomplete. This table has tens of thousands of clones, around 90% appearing once. Sequencing used CD4+ or CD8+ T cells sorted from blood, obtained in a trial of the OX40 agonist ivuxolimab. All receptors come from an adult with an advanced solid tumor such as melanoma, head and neck, liver or kidney cancer.

The chain joins TRBV5-1 to TRBJ2-1; 16 nucleotides agree with TRBD2. V lost 7 bases, J lost 7 bases, and 14 bases stayed unmatched. Germline V gene lookup returns CDR1 SGHRS and CDR2 YFSETQ. The CDR3 runs to 18 residues. CDR3 sequence (DNA): TGCGCCAGCTACCATTCCGGGACTAGCGGGAGGGCTGTAAATGAGCAGTTCTTC. Amino acid sequence: CASYHSGTSGRAVNEQFF. Filled out from reference TRBV5-1 and TRBJ2-1, the complete variable domain reads KAGVTQTPRYLIKTRGQQVTLSCSPISGHRSVSWYQQTPGQGLQFLFEYFSETQRNKGNFPGRFSGRQFSNSRSEMNVSTLELGDSALYLCASYHSGTSGRAVNEQFFGPGTRLTVL.

The table lists this clone with a count of one. This chain uses TRBV6-5 with TRBJ1-1; D remains unclear. The CDR3 length is 14 residues. V gave up 6 bases and J gave up 4 bases, with 15 bases separating them. CDR1 is MNHEY and CDR2 is SVGAGI in the germline V gene. The CDR3, as DNA: TGTGCCAGCAGCCCTCGGGGTCGGGTCACTGAAGCTTTCTTT. As protein: CASSPRGRVTEAFF.

The chain links TRBV5-1 to TRBJ2-7; D gene uncertain. The CDR3 totals 11 residues. Trimming took 7 bases from V and 1 from J, leaving 6 bases between them. The germline V gene has CDR1 SGHRS and CDR2 YFSETQ. CDR3 DNA sequence: TGCGCCAGCCGGAAGTCCTACGAGCAGTACTTC. Protein: CASRKSYEQYF. The full variable domain, its missing parts supplied by reference TRBV5-1 and TRBJ2-7, is KAGVTQTPRYLIKTRGQQVTLSCSPISGHRSVSWYQQTPGQGLQFLFEYFSETQRNKGNFPGRFSGRQFSNSRSEMNVSTLELGDSALYLCASRKSYEQYFGPGTRLTVT.

The chain links TRBV27 to TRBJ2-4; 7 positions agree with TRBD2. CDR1 MNHEY and CDR2 SMNVEV come from the germline V gene (reference sequence). CDR3 length: 13 residues. Trimming cost V 6 bases and J 5 bases; bases outside gene matches: 4. The CDR3 bases are TGTGCCAGCAGGCTAGCGGAGGAAAACATTCAGTACTTC. Translation gives CASRLAEENIQYF.

This rearrangement joins TRBV10-3 to TRBJ2-7; D might be TRBD2 (5 bases). V was shortened by 4 bases and J by 2 bases, with 9 bases between the two germline ends. The CDR3 is 13 amino acids. Per germline, CDR1 ENHRY and CDR2 SYGVKD. Here the CDR3 DNA reads TGTGCCATCAGTGGGGGAGTCACCTACGAGCAGTACTTC. It specifies CAISGGVTYEQYF.

The chain links TRBV19 to TRBJ2-5; D is undetermined. V was cut by 3 bases and J by 2 bases, with 7 bases left in between. CDR1 is LNHDA and CDR2 is SQIVND in the germline V gene (reference sequence). The CDR3 has 13 residues. The CDR3 DNA reads TGTGCCAGTAGTATGGACCATCAAGAGACCCAGTACTTC. Translating gives CASSMDHQETQYF.

This clone was counted a single time. V usage is TRBV28 and J usage is TRBJ2-3; 7 bases are shared with TRBD2. This CDR3 is 16 amino acids long. CDR1 is MDHEN and CDR2 is SYDVKM in the germline V gene. Losses at the gene ends were 5 bases for V and 2 bases for J; bases not matched to a gene: 10. In nucleotides, the CDR3 is TGTGCCAGCAGTACACTGGGGCTAGCGGCCACAGATACGCAGTATTTT. Protein sequence: CASSTLGLAATDTQYF.

The chain couples TRBV7-2 to TRBJ2-2; the D gene is possibly TRBD2 (5 bases). Per the germline V gene, CDR1 is SGHTA and CDR2 is FQGNSA. The CDR3 runs 13 residues. Between the trimmed V and J ends, which lost 2 bases and 7 bases, there was a span of 8 bases. The CDR3: CASSLLGVGELFF. The CDR3 region has the DNA TGTGCCAGCAGCTTATTGGGAGTCGGGGAGCTGTTTTTT.

The chain links TRBV5-1 to TRBJ1-2; D gene unclear. With 0 bases removed from V and 2 bases from J, the gap between germline ends came to 2 bases. Germline CDR1 is SGHRS and CDR2 is YFSETQ. This CDR3 comprises 12 residues. CDR3 nucleotide sequence: TGCGCCAGCAGCTTGGACAACTATGGCTACACCTTC. Translated: CASSLDNYGYTF.

The chain combines TRBV29-1 with TRBJ2-4; D uncertain. Trimming left V 4 bases short and J 0 bases short, with 7 bases between. Germline CDR1 and CDR2: SQVTM and ANQGSEA. CDR3 size: 13 residues. The CDR3 nucleotides are TGCAGCGTTGTTGTACTAGCCAAAAACATTCAGTACTTC. This encodes CSVVVLAKNIQYF.

In DNA form, the CDR3 reads TGTGCCAGCAGTTTACCACCGGGACAGGGGGCCGGGGAGCTGTTTTTT. As protein: CASSLPPGQGAGELFF. V gene TRBV28 combines with J gene TRBJ2-2; 11 bases fit TRBD1. The germline gives CDR1 MDHEN, CDR2 SYDVKM. The V gene end was trimmed by 2 bases and the J gene end by 6 bases; junction bases not matched to a gene: 5. This CDR3 is built from 16 residues.

The rearrangement links TRBV27 to TRBJ1-5; tentatively, D is TRBD1 (5 bases). CDR3 length: 19 amino acids. Germline V lookup: CDR1 MNHEY, CDR2 SMNVEV (reference sequence). Trimming removed 5 bases at V and 0 bases at J, with 23 bases between. The CDR3 region has the DNA TGTGCCAGCAGTAAGGGAATTTCCGGGACGGAATTTAGCAATCAGCCCCAGCATTTT. Translated, it gives CASSKGISGTEFSNQPQHF.

The chain is built from TRBV7-9 and TRBJ2-7; D remains ambiguous. V gave up 0 bases and J gave up 6 bases, with 15 bases separating them. The length of the CDR3 is 15 residues. Looked up from germline, CDR1 is SEHNR and CDR2 is FQNEAQ (reference sequence). CDR3 amino acids: CASSLAGSRPFEQYF. The CDR3 DNA follows: TGTGCCAGCAGCTTAGCGGGAAGTCGTCCCTTCGAGCAGTACTTC. Combining the CDR3 with reference TRBV7-9 and TRBJ2-7 gives the whole variable domain DTGVSQNPRHKITKRGQNVTFRCDPISEHNRLYWYRQTLGQGPEFLTYFQNEAQLEKSRLLSDRFSAERPKGSFSTLEIQRTEQGDSAMYLCASSLAGSRPFEQYFGPGTRLTVT.

This chain connects TRBV6-5 to TRBJ2-7, with TRBD1 matching 9 bases. The CDR3 covers 14 residues. CDR1 and CDR2 from the germline V gene are MNHEY and SVGAGI. Trimming cost V 6 bases and J 1 base; bases outside gene matches: 4. CDR3 bases: TGTGCCAGCAGCCAACAGGGGGCTTCCTACGAGCAGTACTTC. Translated: CASSQQGASYEQYF.

The table lists this clone with a few counts. The genes are TRBV6-5 and TRBJ2-1; no firm D call. The CDR3 consists of 13 residues. Trimming stripped 5 bases from V and 3 bases from J, with 8 bases between. Germline loops: CDR1 MNHEY, CDR2 SVGAGI. The CDR3 here is CASSPDNYNEQFF. DNA for the CDR3: TGTGCCAGCAGTCCTGACAACTACAATGAGCAGTTCTTC.

This sequence joins TRBV5-1 and TRBJ1-4; TRBD1 is a possible D gene (6 bases). The length of the CDR3 is 15 residues. Germline CDR1 and CDR2: SGHRS and YFSETQ. V was trimmed by 0 bases and J by 8 bases, leaving 14 bases between them. The CDR3 loop is CASSLGIQGYEKLFF. The CDR3 bases are TGCGCCAGCAGCTTGGGGATACAGGGATACGAAAAACTGTTTTTT.

The chain combines TRBV7-2 with TRBJ2-3; D call uncertain. V lost 7 bases and J 0 bases, leaving 8 bases between the germline ends. This CDR3 has 13 amino acids. Germline lookup yields CDR1 SGHTA and CDR2 FQGNSA. This CDR3 is CASKVVSTDTQYF. The CDR3 DNA follows: TGTGCCAGCAAGGTCGTGAGCACAGATACGCAGTATTTT.

V usage is TRBV19 and J usage is TRBJ2-1, with D hard to call. Trimming stripped 5 bases from V and 8 bases from J, with 19 bases between. CDR3 size: 15 residues. CDR1 LNHDA and CDR2 SQIVND come from the germline V gene (reference sequence). CDR3 in DNA: TGTGCCAGTAGTGACCCACTGGGAAAACGGTATGAGCAGTTCTTC. It translates to CASSDPLGKRYEQFF.

The J gene is TRBJ1-1, the V gene TRBV5-1; D is unclear. Between the trimmed V and J ends, which lost 4 bases and 1 base, there was a span of 8 bases. The CDR3 is made up of 13 amino acids. Germline values: CDR1 SGHRS, CDR2 YFSETQ. CDR3 protein: CASSARWNTEAFF. CDR3 in DNA: TGCGCCAGCAGCGCCCGATGGAACACTGAAGCTTTCTTT.